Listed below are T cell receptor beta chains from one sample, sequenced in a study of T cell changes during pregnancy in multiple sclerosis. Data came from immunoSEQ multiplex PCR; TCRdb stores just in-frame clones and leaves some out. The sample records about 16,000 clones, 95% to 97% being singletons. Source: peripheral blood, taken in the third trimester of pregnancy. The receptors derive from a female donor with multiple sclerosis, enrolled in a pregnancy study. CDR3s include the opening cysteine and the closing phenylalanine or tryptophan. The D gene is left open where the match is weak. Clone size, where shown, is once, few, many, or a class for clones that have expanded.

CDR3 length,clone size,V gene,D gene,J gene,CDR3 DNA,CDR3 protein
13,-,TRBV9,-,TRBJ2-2,TGTGCCAGCAGCATGCGCTCCGGCGGGGAGCTGTTTTTT,CASSMRSGGELFF
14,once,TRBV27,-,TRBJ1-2,TGTGCCAGCAGTCCCTCGGGATCTAGCTATGGCTACACCTTC,CASSPSGSSYGYTF
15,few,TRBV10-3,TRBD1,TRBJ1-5,TGTGCCATCAGTGAGGACAGGGGAGGTAATCAGCCCCAGCATTTT,CAISEDRGGNQPQHF
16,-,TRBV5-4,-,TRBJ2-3,TGTGCCAGCAGCTTGCGACGGGGAGACGGAACAGATACGCAGTATTTT,CASSLRRGDGTDTQYF
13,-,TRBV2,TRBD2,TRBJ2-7,TGTGCCACCAGCGGGAGTAGTCCATACGAGCAGTACTTC,CATSGSSPYEQYF
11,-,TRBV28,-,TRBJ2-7,TGTGCCAGCAGTTGGAGCTACGAGCAGTACTTC,CASSWSYEQYF
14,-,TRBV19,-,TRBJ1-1,TGTGCCAGTAGGGACAGCAGCATGAACACTGAAGCTTTCTTT,CASRDSSMNTEAFF
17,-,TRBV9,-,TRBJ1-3,TGTGCCAGCAGCCCCATTACGGCAGGGTACTCTGGAAACACCATATATTTT,CASSPITAGYSGNTIYF
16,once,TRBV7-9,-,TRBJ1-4,TGTGCCAGCAGCTTAGCCCCGGGGGGAACTAATGAAAAACTGTTTTTT,CASSLAPGGTNEKLFF
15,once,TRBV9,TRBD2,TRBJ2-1,TGTGCCAGCAGCGTTGCGGGAGCAAACTACAATGAGCAGTTCTTC,CASSVAGANYNEQFF
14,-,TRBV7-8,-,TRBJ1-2,TGTGCCAGCAGCTTAGAACAGGGTGGAGGAGGCTACACCTTC,CASSLEQGGGGYTF
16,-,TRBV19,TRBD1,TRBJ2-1,TGTGCCAGTAGTATCCCTCCGGGACAGGGGTACAATGAGCAGTTCTTC,CASSIPPGQGYNEQFF
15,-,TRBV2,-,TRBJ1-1,TGTGCCAGCAGTCCCTTACGGGTTACGAACACTGAAGCTTTCTTT,CASSPLRVTNTEAFF
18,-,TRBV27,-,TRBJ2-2,TGTGCCAGCAGTTTCTCTGCCCCGGGAGCTACGAACACCGGGGAGCTGTTTTTT,CASSFSAPGATNTGELFF
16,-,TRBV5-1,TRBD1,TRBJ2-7,TGCGCCAGCAGCTGGACCGGGACAGGGAATGGCTATGAGCAGTACTTC,CASSWTGTGNGYEQYF
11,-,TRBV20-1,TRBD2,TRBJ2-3,TGCAGTGCCGCGGGGGGGGATACGCAGTATTTT,CSAAGGDTQYF
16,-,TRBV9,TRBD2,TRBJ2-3,TGTGCCAGCAGCGCCACTAGCGGGGGGGCGTCATTTACGCAGTATTTT,CASSATSGGASFTQYF
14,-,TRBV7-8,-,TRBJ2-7,TGTGCCAGCAGCTTAGCGCGCCCGCCCCCCGAGCAGTACTTC,CASSLARPPPEQYF
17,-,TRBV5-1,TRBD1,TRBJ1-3,TGCGCCAGCAGCTTCGGACAGGGGGGTTTCTCTGGAAACACCATATATTTT,CASSFGQGGFSGNTIYF
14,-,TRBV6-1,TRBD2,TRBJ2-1,TGTGCCAGCAGTAAGCGGGAGTTCTACAATGAGCAGTTCTTC,CASSKREFYNEQFF
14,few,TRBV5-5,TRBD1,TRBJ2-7,TGTGCCAGCAGCTTGGGGACAGGGGCCTACGAGCAGTACTTC,CASSLGTGAYEQYF
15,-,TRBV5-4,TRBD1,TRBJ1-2,TGTGCCAGCAGCCAAACAGGGGGCGCCGACTATGGCTACACCTTC,CASSQTGGADYGYTF
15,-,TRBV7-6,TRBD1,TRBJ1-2,TGTGCCAGCAGCAAAGGGACAGGGCTAGGGTATGGCTACACCTTC,CASSKGTGLGYGYTF
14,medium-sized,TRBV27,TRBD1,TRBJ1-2,TGTGCCAGCAGTTTACAGGGGGCTAACTATGGCTACACCTTC,CASSLQGANYGYTF
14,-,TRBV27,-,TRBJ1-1,TGTGCCAGCAGTTGGGGGACACTGAGGACTGAAGCTTTCTTT,CASSWGTLRTEAFF
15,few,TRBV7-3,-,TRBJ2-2,TGTGCCAGCAGCTTACGAGGTGGAAACACCGGGGAGCTGTTTTTT,CASSLRGGNTGELFF
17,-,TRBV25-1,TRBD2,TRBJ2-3,TGTGCCAGCAGTGAATTTAAGCGGGGGGGCCCCAGAGATACGCAGTATTTT,CASSEFKRGGPRDTQYF
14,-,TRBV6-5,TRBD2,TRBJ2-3,TGTGCCAGCAAGATACTAGCGGGAGGCGATACGCAGTATTTT,CASKILAGGDTQYF
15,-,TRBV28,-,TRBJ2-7,TGTGCCACCTCCTCCTCGGAGGGGGCTTTGTACGAGCAGTACTTC,CATSSSEGALYEQYF
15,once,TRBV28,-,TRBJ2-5,TGTGCCAGCAGCCCCCCAGGCATACCACGAGAGACCCAGTACTTC,CASSPPGIPRETQYF
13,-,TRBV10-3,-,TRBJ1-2,TGTGCCATCAGTAACTTTGGGGGGGGCGGCTACACCTTC,CAISNFGGGGYTF
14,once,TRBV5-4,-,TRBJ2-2,TGTGCCAGCAGCTTCCAGAGGGCAACCGGGGAGCTGTTTTTT,CASSFQRATGELFF
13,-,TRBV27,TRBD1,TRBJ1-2,TGTGCCAGCAGTTGGGGGACAGGGAATGGCTACACCTTC,CASSWGTGNGYTF
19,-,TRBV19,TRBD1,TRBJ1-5,TGTGCCAGTAGTCTCCTACAGGGGGCGCGGGCCCCCTGCTTGAAGCCCCAGCATTTT,CASSLLQGARAPCLKPQHF
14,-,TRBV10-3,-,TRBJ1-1,TGTGCCATCAGACCCGGGACATCGTCTACTGAAGCTTTCTTT,CAIRPGTSSTEAFF
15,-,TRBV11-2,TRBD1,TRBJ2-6,TGTGCCAGCAGCTTACAGGGGGCTGGGGCCAACGTCCTGACTTTC,CASSLQGAGANVLTF